A selection of T cell receptor beta chains follows, all from one sample in a study of long-term antiretroviral therapy in people with HIV. The assay was immunoSEQ multiplex PCR, and TCRdb's table has in-frame clones only and misses some. The table lists roughly 34,000 clones, 70% to 80% of them singletons. Specimen: unsorted PBMCs, collected 1.9 years after starting antiretroviral therapy. The receptor set was obtained from a man aged 18-30 years with HIV. Each CDR3 is given with its conserved first and last residue. The order of the fields is J gene, CDR3 length, D gene, clone size, V gene, CDR3 protein, CDR3 DNA. The D gene is left open where the match is weak. Clone size, where shown, is once, few, many, or a class for clones that have expanded.

j_call: TRBJ1-6; cdr3_length: 14; d_call: NA; clone_size: NA; v_call: TRBV6-5; cdr3_aa: CASSYSANNSPLHF; cdr3_nt: TGTGCCAGCAGTTACTCTGCGAATAATTCACCCCTCCACTTT
j_call: TRBJ2-1; cdr3_length: 15; d_call: TRBD1; clone_size: few; v_call: TRBV6-1; cdr3_aa: CASRAGQAPDNEQFF; cdr3_nt: TGTGCCAGCAGGGCCGGACAGGCGCCGGATAATGAGCAGTTCTTC
j_call: TRBJ1-1; cdr3_length: 14; d_call: TRBD1; clone_size: NA; v_call: TRBV7-9; cdr3_aa: CASSLGTGDTEAFF; cdr3_nt: TGTGCCAGCAGCTTAGGGACAGGGGACACTGAAGCTTTCTTT
j_call: TRBJ1-5; cdr3_length: 15; d_call: TRBD1; clone_size: NA; v_call: TRBV28; cdr3_aa: CASSRTGGTHQPQHF; cdr3_nt: TGTGCCAGCAGCCGGACAGGGGGGACTCATCAGCCCCAGCATTTT
j_call: TRBJ1-4; cdr3_length: 14; d_call: NA; clone_size: few; v_call: TRBV7-9; cdr3_aa: CASSLSSENEKLFF; cdr3_nt: TGTGCCAGCAGCTTATCCAGCGAGAATGAAAAACTGTTTTTT
j_call: TRBJ1-4; cdr3_length: 15; d_call: NA; clone_size: NA; v_call: TRBV2; cdr3_aa: CASSAVLATNEKLFF; cdr3_nt: TGTGCCAGCAGTGCGGTCCTCGCAACTAATGAAAAACTGTTTTTT
j_call: TRBJ2-2; cdr3_length: 14; d_call: NA; clone_size: NA; v_call: TRBV10-3; cdr3_aa: CAISSRDSTGELFF; cdr3_nt: TGTGCCATCAGTTCCCGGGACTCGACCGGGGAGCTGTTTTTT
j_call: TRBJ2-4; cdr3_length: 14; d_call: NA; clone_size: NA; v_call: TRBV5-6; cdr3_aa: CASSPVRREDIQYF; cdr3_nt: TGTGCCAGCAGCCCCGTCCGTCGGGAAGACATTCAGTACTTC
j_call: TRBJ1-1; cdr3_length: 12; d_call: NA; clone_size: few; v_call: TRBV29-1; cdr3_aa: CSVLLGGTEAFF; cdr3_nt: TGCAGCGTTCTTCTTGGGGGCACTGAAGCTTTCTTT
j_call: TRBJ2-1; cdr3_length: 13; d_call: NA; clone_size: NA; v_call: TRBV11-2; cdr3_aa: CASSLPSAREQFF; cdr3_nt: TGTGCCAGCAGTCTTCCCTCAGCGCGGGAGCAGTTCTTC
j_call: TRBJ1-1; cdr3_length: 14; d_call: TRBD1; clone_size: NA; v_call: TRBV4-1; cdr3_aa: CASRRQGLSAEAFF; cdr3_nt: TGCGCCAGCCGCCGACAGGGACTAAGCGCTGAAGCTTTCTTT
j_call: TRBJ2-5; cdr3_length: 14; d_call: NA; clone_size: NA; v_call: TRBV5-1; cdr3_aa: CASSPGTEQETQYF; cdr3_nt: TGCGCCAGCAGCCCCGGGACGGAACAAGAGACCCAGTACTTC
j_call: TRBJ1-2; cdr3_length: 15; d_call: NA; clone_size: NA; v_call: TRBV6-5; cdr3_aa: CASSYGVGGIYGYTF; cdr3_nt: TGTGCCAGCAGTTATGGTGTAGGAGGGATCTATGGCTACACCTTC
j_call: TRBJ1-2; cdr3_length: 14; d_call: NA; clone_size: NA; v_call: TRBV14; cdr3_aa: CASSQVRVPWGYTF; cdr3_nt: TGTGCCAGCAGCCAAGTTAGGGTCCCGTGGGGCTACACCTTC
j_call: TRBJ2-3; cdr3_length: 14; d_call: NA; clone_size: once; v_call: TRBV6-1; cdr3_aa: CASWKPTGLDTQYF; cdr3_nt: TGTGCCAGTTGGAAACCGACAGGCCTAGATACGCAGTATTTT
j_call: TRBJ2-7; cdr3_length: 13; d_call: NA; clone_size: NA; v_call: TRBV2; cdr3_aa: CASNHNLENEQYF; cdr3_nt: TGTGCCAGCAATCACAATTTGGAGAACGAGCAGTACTTC
j_call: TRBJ2-5; cdr3_length: 13; d_call: NA; clone_size: NA; v_call: TRBV13; cdr3_aa: CASSLWGEETQYF; cdr3_nt: TGTGCCAGCAGCTTATGGGGTGAAGAGACCCAGTACTTC
j_call: TRBJ1-5; cdr3_length: 13; d_call: TRBD1; clone_size: NA; v_call: TRBV6-1; cdr3_aa: CASWAQGLQPQHF; cdr3_nt: TGTGCCAGCTGGGCACAGGGGTTACAGCCCCAGCATTTT
j_call: TRBJ2-3; cdr3_length: 12; d_call: NA; clone_size: once; v_call: TRBV7-6; cdr3_aa: CASSLLGDTQYF; cdr3_nt: TGTGCCAGCAGCTTACTAGGGGATACGCAGTATTTT
j_call: TRBJ2-3; cdr3_length: 15; d_call: NA; clone_size: NA; v_call: TRBV6-5; cdr3_aa: CASSYSISGTDTQYF; cdr3_nt: TGTGCCAGCAGTTACTCGATTAGCGGCACAGATACGCAGTATTTT
j_call: TRBJ1-1; cdr3_length: 15; d_call: NA; clone_size: NA; v_call: TRBV19; cdr3_aa: CASSLPGQPNTEAFF; cdr3_nt: TGTGCCAGTAGCCTCCCTGGACAGCCGAACACTGAAGCTTTCTTT
j_call: TRBJ1-4; cdr3_length: 14; d_call: TRBD1; clone_size: NA; v_call: TRBV19; cdr3_aa: CASSSGGQYEKLFF; cdr3_nt: TGTGCCAGTAGTTCAGGGGGACAATATGAAAAACTGTTTTTT
j_call: TRBJ2-7; cdr3_length: 14; d_call: NA; clone_size: NA; v_call: TRBV27; cdr3_aa: CASSLRTALDEQYF; cdr3_nt: TGTGCCAGCAGTTTGCGGACGGCCCTGGACGAGCAGTACTTC
j_call: TRBJ1-1; cdr3_length: 13; d_call: NA; clone_size: NA; v_call: TRBV27; cdr3_aa: CASRNLGGTEAFF; cdr3_nt: TGTGCCAGCAGAAATTTGGGGGGGACTGAAGCTTTCTTT
j_call: TRBJ2-5; cdr3_length: 15; d_call: NA; clone_size: NA; v_call: TRBV5-1; cdr3_aa: CASSQGGQFQETQYF; cdr3_nt: TGCGCCAGCAGCCAGGGAGGCCAGTTCCAAGAGACCCAGTACTTC
j_call: TRBJ2-1; cdr3_length: 16; d_call: NA; clone_size: few; v_call: TRBV28; cdr3_aa: CASSLSRMVLYNEQFF; cdr3_nt: TGTGCCAGCAGTTTATCTCGGATGGTTCTATACAATGAGCAGTTCTTC
j_call: TRBJ1-4; cdr3_length: 15; d_call: NA; clone_size: once; v_call: TRBV4-1; cdr3_aa: CASSQGGRLDEKLFF; cdr3_nt: TGCGCCAGCAGCCAAGGGGGGAGACTTGATGAAAAACTGTTTTTT
j_call: TRBJ2-3; cdr3_length: 16; d_call: TRBD2; clone_size: NA; v_call: TRBV6-5; cdr3_aa: CASSLRLAGEGDTQYF; cdr3_nt: TGTGCCAGCAGTTTGAGACTAGCGGGGGAGGGGGATACGCAGTATTTT
j_call: TRBJ1-3; cdr3_length: 14; d_call: NA; clone_size: NA; v_call: TRBV9; cdr3_aa: CASSLGAEGNTIYF; cdr3_nt: TGTGCCAGCAGCCTTGGAGCTGAGGGAAACACCATATATTTT